This is a list of T cell receptor beta chains from one sample in a study of control samples from healthy donors and cancer patients. Profiling relied on immunoSEQ multiplex PCR, and the TCRdb table lists in-frame clones only, not all of them. In the table there are some 130,000 clones, 80% to 95% of which are singletons. The specimen sequenced was blood. The receptors originated from a man in his forties in good health. Each CDR3 is given with its conserved first and last residue. The order of the fields is CDR3 protein, CDR3 DNA, J gene, V gene, clone size, D gene. A D gene is named only where the DNA matches it firmly. Not all rows give a size; the values are once, few, many and, for expanded clones, a class.

CASSTSWSSGNTIYF	TGTGCCAGTAGTACTTCTTGGAGCTCTGGAAACACCATATATTTT	TRBJ1-3	TRBV19	few	NA
CASSAQGAITGELFF	TGTGCCAGCAGCGCACAGGGGGCGATTACCGGGGAGCTGTTTTTT	TRBJ2-2	TRBV9	once	TRBD1
CASSQTDRGRFGELFF	TGTGCCAGCAGCCAAACGGACAGGGGGAGGTTCGGGGAGCTGTTTTTT	TRBJ2-2	TRBV3-1/TRBV3-2	NA	TRBD1
CASSLGGDRTGELFF	TGTGCCAGCAGCTTAGGAGGGGATAGAACCGGGGAGCTGTTTTTT	TRBJ2-2	TRBV7-3	NA	NA
CASSSLSPGSVHNEQFF	TGTGCCAGCTCGTCCCTAAGCCCGGGATCTGTTCACAATGAGCAGTTCTTC	TRBJ2-1	TRBV18	NA	NA
CASRPALAEGNTQYF	TGTGCCAGCAGGCCCGCGCTAGCGGAGGGCAATACGCAGTATTTT	TRBJ2-3	TRBV6-5	NA	TRBD2
CASSSRLGGGNEQFF	TGTGCCAGCAGCTCCCGACTAGGGGGGGGCAATGAGCAGTTCTTC	TRBJ2-1	TRBV13	NA	NA
CASSLDYRGPYEQYF	TGTGCCAGCAGCTTAGATTACAGGGGGCCCTACGAGCAGTACTTC	TRBJ2-7	TRBV11-2	NA	TRBD1
CATSTLGEGGGHSYNEQFF	TGTGCCACCAGCACGCTAGGAGAGGGGGGGGGCCACTCCTACAATGAGCAGTTCTTC	TRBJ2-1	TRBV15	NA	NA
CASSQNRGHSPLHF	TGTGCCAGCAGCCAAAACAGGGGACACTCACCCCTCCACTTT	TRBJ1-6	TRBV3-1/TRBV3-2	NA	TRBD1
CASSQVWGGSGYTF	TGTGCCAGCAGCCAAGTTTGGGGAGGTTCGGGCTACACCTTC	TRBJ1-2	TRBV3-1/TRBV3-2	NA	NA
CASSPPGGLYEQYF	TGTGCCAGTAGTCCCCCAGGGGGACTCTACGAGCAGTACTTC	TRBJ2-7	TRBV19	NA	NA
CASSEWQGAAEAFF	TGTGCCAGCAGTGAATGGCAGGGGGCGGCTGAAGCTTTCTTT	TRBJ1-1	TRBV2	NA	TRBD1
CASSLGSSGAEAFF	TGTGCCAGTAGTTTGGGTTCTTCTGGCGCTGAAGCTTTCTTT	TRBJ1-1	TRBV19	NA	NA
CASSQRSASSYEQYF	TGTGCCAGCAGCCAACGTTCTGCAAGCTCCTACGAGCAGTACTTC	TRBJ2-7	TRBV3-1/TRBV3-2	NA	NA
CASSVELGPWDSGNTIYF	TGTGCCAGCAGCGTTGAGTTGGGGCCTTGGGACTCTGGAAACACCATATATTTT	TRBJ1-3	TRBV9	NA	NA
CATSENPGQGSLRTGELFF	TGTGCCACCAGTGAAAACCCGGGACAGGGGTCCCTACGGACCGGGGAGCTGTTTTTT	TRBJ2-2	TRBV24-1	NA	TRBD1
CASSEVRGRDGYTF	TGTGCCAGCAGTGAGGTTCGGGGGCGGGATGGCTACACCTTC	TRBJ1-2	TRBV2	NA	NA
CASSLVIGGGKEKLFF	TGCGCCAGCAGCTTGGTTATTGGGGGCGGGAAAGAAAAACTGTTTTTT	TRBJ1-4	TRBV5-1	once	NA
CASSPGQRDNSPLHF	TGTGCCAGCAGCCCAGGACAGAGAGATAATTCACCCCTCCACTTT	TRBJ1-6	TRBV7-3	NA	NA
CASGPGQGSYNEQFF	TGTGCCAGCGGCCCCGGGCAGGGGTCCTACAATGAGCAGTTCTTC	TRBJ2-1	TRBV11-2	NA	NA
CASSPTNRDKSGNTIYF	TGCGCCAGCAGCCCTACTAACCGGGACAAATCTGGAAACACCATATATTTT	TRBJ1-3	TRBV4-1	NA	NA
CASSTQRDRGNDGYTF	TGTGCCAGCAGCACCCAGAGGGACAGGGGAAACGATGGCTACACCTTC	TRBJ1-2	TRBV9	NA	TRBD1
CASRDSSYNSPLHF	TGTGCCAGCAGAGACAGCTCCTATAATTCACCCCTCCACTTT	TRBJ1-6	TRBV6-5	NA	NA
CASSVSSGGIEDTQYF	TGTGCCAGCAGTGTCAGTAGCGGGGGGATAGAAGATACGCAGTATTTT	TRBJ2-3	TRBV25-1	once	TRBD2
CASSRDRENTEAFF	TGTGCCAGCAGCAGAGACAGGGAGAACACTGAAGCTTTCTTT	TRBJ1-1	TRBV7-8	NA	TRBD1
CAISDSSGTAYFYEQYF	TGTGCCATCAGTGACTCCTCCGGGACAGCGTATTTCTACGAGCAGTACTTC	TRBJ2-7	TRBV10-3	NA	TRBD1
CASSLKEGNSPLHF	TGTGCCAGCTCACTAAAGGAGGGTAATTCACCCCTCCACTTT	TRBJ1-6	TRBV18	NA	NA
CASSRQGANSPLHF	TGTGCCAGCAGCAGACAGGGTGCAAATTCACCCCTCCACTTT	TRBJ1-6	TRBV7-9	NA	TRBD1
CASSRKARDRGPGNTIYF	TGTGCCAGTAGTAGAAAGGCCCGGGACAGGGGGCCTGGAAACACCATATATTTT	TRBJ1-3	TRBV19	many	TRBD1
CASSSRRDGGYEQYF	TGTGCCAGCAGTTCTCGCAGGGACGGGGGGTACGAGCAGTACTTC	TRBJ2-7	TRBV6-5	NA	TRBD2
CASSSSGGMSAGELFF	TGTGCCAGCAGCTCCTCAGGGGGCATGTCAGCTGGGGAGCTGTTTTTT	TRBJ2-2	TRBV7-3	NA	TRBD1
CSAEGAYEQYF	TGCAGTGCAGAGGGTGCCTACGAGCAGTACTTC	TRBJ2-7	TRBV20-1	NA	NA
CASSLGGVGEQYF	TGTGCCAGCAGCTTAGGTGGGGTGGGCGAGCAGTACTTC	TRBJ2-7	TRBV7-9	NA	NA
CASSHTWQYEQYF	TGTGCCAGCAGCCATACGTGGCAGTACGAGCAGTACTTC	TRBJ2-7	TRBV11-2	NA	NA
CASSEFWGTETQYF	TGCGCCAGCAGTGAGTTTTGGGGAACAGAGACCCAGTACTTC	TRBJ2-5	TRBV10-2	NA	NA
CASSLLGTGNTGELFF	TGCGCCAGCAGCTTGCTCGGGACTGGGAACACCGGGGAGCTGTTTTTT	TRBJ2-2	TRBV5-1	NA	NA
CASSAGGSGANVLTF	TGTGCCAGCAGCGCGGGTGGGTCTGGGGCCAACGTCCTGACTTTC	TRBJ2-6	TRBV9	NA	NA
CSVASVPNEKLFF	TGCAGCGTCGCGTCAGTACCTAATGAAAAACTGTTTTTT	TRBJ1-4	TRBV29-1	NA	NA
CASREQLGTDTQYF	TGTGCCAGTAGAGAGCAGCTGGGGACAGATACGCAGTATTTT	TRBJ2-3	TRBV19	NA	NA
CASSPAGGTTGELFF	TGTGCCAGCAGTCCCGCCGGGGGGACCACCGGGGAGCTGTTTTTT	TRBJ2-2	TRBV27	NA	TRBD2
CASSNIDRYGNTIYF	TGTGCCAGTAGTAACATTGACCGCTACGGAAACACCATATATTTT	TRBJ1-3	TRBV19	NA	NA
CASSQVGGDRGYNEQFF	TGTGCCAGCAGCCAAGTAGGTGGGGACAGGGGTTACAATGAGCAGTTCTTC	TRBJ2-1	TRBV4-2	NA	TRBD1
CASSSDRLNTEAFF	TGCGCCAGCAGCTCGGACAGGTTGAACACTGAAGCTTTCTTT	TRBJ1-1	TRBV5-1	NA	TRBD1
CASSQEWGGSSTEAFF	TGCGCCAGCAGCCAAGAATGGGGGGGCTCGAGCACTGAAGCTTTCTTT	TRBJ1-1	TRBV4-1	NA	NA
CASSYGTAGGYTF	TGTGCCAGCAGTTACGGGACAGCGGGTGGCTACACCTTC	TRBJ1-2	TRBV6-2/TRBV6-3	NA	TRBD1
CASSSTGFNQPQHF	TGTGCCAGCAGTTCTACAGGGTTCAATCAGCCCCAGCATTTT	TRBJ1-5	TRBV6-5	NA	NA
CASSYSGVFGYEQYF	TGTGCCAGCAGTTACTCCGGGGTTTTTGGTTACGAGCAGTACTTC	TRBJ2-7	TRBV6-5	once	NA
CASSYTGYGDTEAFF	TGTGCCAGCAGTTACACGGGCTATGGGGACACTGAAGCTTTCTTT	TRBJ1-1	TRBV6-5	NA	NA
CASSPRPGTGYEQYF	TGTGCCAGCAGCCCCCGTCCCGGGACAGGCTACGAGCAGTACTTC	TRBJ2-7	TRBV7-9	NA	TRBD1
CSVIGTVDTEAFF	TGCAGCGTCATCGGGACGGTGGACACTGAAGCTTTCTTT	TRBJ1-1	TRBV29-1	NA	NA
CACGDRSSGNTIYF	TGTGCCTGTGGTGACAGGAGCTCTGGAAACACCATATATTTT	TRBJ1-3	TRBV30	once	NA